A single sample is the source of the 17 T cell receptor beta chains below, sequenced in a study of blood T cell repertoires in COVID-19 (dated by TCRdb to the early 2020s). Libraries were made using the immunoSEQ multiplex PCR assay. TCRdb carries this immuneACCESS record with in-frame sequences only. Its versions omit some clonotypes, under half of them owing to an unresolved V gene in the studies checked, with the rest unexplained. This sample is represented by roughly 450,000 clones; roughly 91% of them were singletons. The ten largest clones add up to 0.6% to 0.7% of the sample. Source material: PBMCs or T cells enriched from blood (not recorded which). These receptors were obtained from a man in his late teens or twenties who had recovered from COVID-19.

V gene TRBV27 combines with J gene TRBJ1-6; 11 nucleotides agree with TRBD1. J lost 9 bases, V lost 5 bases, and 6 bases had no gene match. Germline CDR1 reads MNHEY; CDR2 reads SMNVEV (reference sequence). This CDR3 has 15 residues. The CDR3 sequence is CASSPTDRGRSPLHF. CDR3 nucleotide sequence: TGTGCCAGCAGTCCGACGGACAGGGGGCGTTCACCCCTCCACTTT.

This chain joins TRBV5-4 and TRBJ2-3; no clear D. Trimming left V 0 bases short and J 5 bases short, with 10 bases between. The germline V gene has CDR1 SGHNT and CDR2 YYREEE (reference sequence). This CDR3 contains 14 residues. CDR3 region: CASSLGPTQDTQYF. In nucleotides, the CDR3 is TGTGCCAGCAGCTTGGGGCCGACTCAAGATACGCAGTATTTT.

This clone was seen a single time. CDR3 loop: CASSQDLLRGNYGYTF. The DNA of the CDR3 is TGTGCCAGCAGCCAAGATCTCCTCCGGGGGAACTATGGCTACACCTTC. The gene calls are TRBV14 and TRBJ1-2; tentatively, D is TRBD1 (5 bases). The CDR3 sequence is 16 residues long. Germline CDR1 reads SGHDN; CDR2 reads FVKESK. V was clipped by 0 bases and J by 2 bases, with 13 bases between them.

V usage is TRBV28 and J usage is TRBJ1-1, with D unresolved. Trimming removed 5 bases at V and 0 bases at J, with 7 bases between. The CDR3 covers 13 residues. Per germline, CDR1 MDHEN and CDR2 SYDVKM. The CDR3 loop reads CASSITVNTEAFF. DNA for the CDR3: TGTGCCAGCAGTATTACAGTGAACACTGAAGCTTTCTTT.

This clone was recorded once. The chain carries TRBV18 and TRBJ1-4; D unclear. Germline V gene data show CDR1 as KGHSH and CDR2 as LQKENI. Trimming removed 2 bases from V and 8 bases from J, with 12 bases in between. CDR3 length equals 14 residues. In DNA form, the CDR3 reads TGTGCCAGCTCACCAGGGAGATTGAGGGAAAAACTGTTTTTT. Its translation: CASSPGRLREKLFF.

V is TRBV15 and J is TRBJ1-1; D might be TRBD1 (5 bases). Germline V gene lookup returns CDR1 LNHNV and CDR2 YYDKDF (reference sequence). V gave up 4 bases and J gave up 0 bases, with 12 bases separating them. CDR3 length: 15 residues. The CDR3 reads CATSTVHRMNTEAFF. CDR3 nucleotide sequence: TGTGCCACCAGCACAGTGCACAGGATGAACACTGAAGCTTTCTTT.

J is TRBJ2-7 and V is TRBV4-2; 8 bases line up with TRBD2. J lost 3 bases, V lost 1 base, and 11 bases had no gene match. The CDR3 sequence is 17 residues long. The germline CDR1 and CDR2 sequences are LGHNA and YNFKEQ. CDR3 DNA sequence: TGTGCCAGCAGCCAAGGGGCCAGCGGGAGCCCGAACTACGAGCAGTACTTC. Encoded protein: CASSQGASGSPNYEQYF.

This clone was observed many times. This rearrangement joins TRBV25-1 to TRBJ2-1; TRBD2 aligns across 9 bases. The length of the CDR3 is 15 residues. The V gene's germline CDR1 is MGHDK and CDR2 SYGVNS. The V and J ends lost 2 bases and 5 bases, in that order; junction bases with no gene match: 4. The CDR3 reads CASSELAGTDNEQFF. DNA for the CDR3: TGTGCCAGCAGTGAACTAGCGGGAACTGACAATGAGCAGTTCTTC.

A word on this clone: This specimen includes other DNA sequences encoding the same CDR3. The rearrangement links TRBV27 to TRBJ2-7, with D possibly being TRBD1 (5 bases). V was cut by 3 bases and J by 1 base, with 7 bases left in between. This CDR3 spans 13 amino acids. Germline-derived CDR1 and CDR2 are MNHEY and SMNVEV (reference sequence). CDR3 bases: TGTGCCAGCAGTTTGGGGCAGTCCTACGAGCAGTACTTC. The encoded protein is CASSLGQSYEQYF.

The chain combines TRBV28 with TRBJ1-4, with D hard to call. The CDR3 runs to 15 residues. CDR1 MDHEN and CDR2 SYDVKM come from the germline V gene. Trimming took 1 base from V and 11 from J, leaving 17 bases between them. The DNA of the CDR3 is TGTGCCAGCAGTTTATTCCGAGAAGCCGAGATCAAACTGTTTTTT. Its protein is CASSLFREAEIKLFF.

The V call is TRBV28, the J call TRBJ1-1; 9 bases fit TRBD1. In germline, CDR1 is MDHEN, CDR2 SYDVKM. The length of the CDR3 is 15 residues. V lost 6 bases and J lost 4; bases outside the gene matches: 9. CDR3 protein: CASSGTGIGGTEAFF. In nucleotides, the CDR3 is TGTGCCAGCAGCGGGACAGGGATTGGGGGCACTGAAGCTTTCTTT.

This clone was detected only once. The chain carries TRBV5-5 and TRBJ1-6, with a weak D call TRBD1 (5 bases). Germline assignment: CDR1 SGHKS and CDR2 YYEKEE (reference sequence). The CDR3 covers 14 residues. V lost 4 bases and J lost 7, with 12 bases in between. The CDR3 loop reads CASSLRAGNSPLHF. The CDR3, as DNA: TGTGCCAGCAGCCTCAGGGCGGGGAATTCACCCCTCCACTTT. The variable domain in full, with the rest retrieved from reference TRBV5-5 and TRBJ1-6, is DAGVTQSPTHLIKTRGQQVTLRCSPISGHKSVSWYQQVLGQGPQFIFQYYEKEERGRGNFPDRFSARQFPNYSSELNVNALLLGDSALYLCASSLRAGNSPLHFGNGTRLTVT.

To note about this clone: The sample holds other DNA sequences that translate to the same CDR3. The chain links TRBV15 to TRBJ1-3; 8 bases are a match to TRBD1. Germline V gene sequence: CDR1 LNHNV, CDR2 YYDKDF (reference sequence). The CDR3 runs to 13 residues. V trimming: 5 bases; J trimming: 4 bases; junction bases outside the gene matches: 1. CDR3 coding DNA: TGTGCCACCAGCCGGGACAGGGGAAACACCATATATTTT. Translating it yields CATSRDRGNTIYF.

Details on this clone: At one end the junction does not follow the germline gene, possibly because of a read error. In nucleotides, the CDR3 is TGCGCCAGCAGCTTGGGGACAGTCTCCAACGAGCAGTACTTC. Amino acid sequence: CASSLGTVSNEQYF. The chain links TRBV5-1 to TRBJ2-7; possibly TRBD1 for D (6 bases). The CDR3 consists of 14 residues. CDR1 is SGHRS and CDR2 is YFSETQ in the germline V gene.

The chain recombines TRBV5-4 with TRBJ2-1, with 13 nucleotides matching TRBD2. This CDR3 spans 17 amino acids. Losses at the gene ends were 0 bases for V and 6 bases for J; bases not matched to a gene: 6. Germline CDR1 is SGHNT and CDR2 is YYREEE (reference sequence). In DNA form, the CDR3 reads TGTGCCAGCAGCTTGGGGACTAGCGGGGGACGAGGCAATGAGCAGTTCTTC. Protein product: CASSLGTSGGRGNEQFF.

This clone showed up just a few times. This rearrangement joins TRBV12-5 to TRBJ1-1; D gene ambiguous. In germline, CDR1 is LGHNT, CDR2 FRNRAP. V was pared by 3 bases and J by 4 bases, with 9 bases between. This CDR3 spans 13 amino acids. For the CDR3, the DNA is TGTGCTAGTGGTTTTGAGGGCGGCACTGAAGCTTTCTTT. It specifies CASGFEGGTEAFF.

The chain couples TRBV11-2 to TRBJ1-1, with D possibly being TRBD1 (5 bases). CDR3 length equals 13 residues. CDR1 and CDR2 from the germline V gene are SGHAT and FQNNGV. V was cut by 6 bases and J by 5 bases, with 13 bases left in between. The CDR3 protein is CASRGDGWTEAFF. CDR3 sequence (DNA): TGTGCCAGCAGAGGGGATGGGTGGACTGAAGCTTTCTTT.